This T cell receptor beta chain originates from a study of neoadjuvant anti-PD-1 for oral cavity cancer. Study-level background: Most patients had three to four biweekly doses of 3 mg/kg nivolumab before resection.

Sequenced by immunoSEQ multiplex PCR; TCRdb stores in-frame clones only, minus some. Here the sample spans 68,000 or so clones, approximately 85% being singletons. Worth noting for this clone: Its antigen is unknown.

The time point was: after neoadjuvant nivolumab, at surgical resection. Study-wide points: With a few patients per group, TCR findings need larger cohorts. Treg/Th17 ratio rose with pretreatment blood and fell with post-treatment tumor TCRbeta clonality. Post-nivolumab, blood T cell clonality was significantly elevated in non-responders.

Source: PBMCs, taken after nivolumab (anti-PD-1) treatment. The receptor was derived from a person aged 35-79 years with oral cavity squamous cell carcinoma.

This CDR3 reads CASSQEGMKSTGELFF. For the CDR3, the DNA is TGTGCCAGCAGCCAAGAGGGGATGAAGTCGACCGGGGAGCTGTTTTTT. This sequence joins TRBV4-2 and TRBJ2-2, with D unclear. There are 16 residues in the CDR3. Germline CDR1 LGHNA, CDR2 YNFKEQ. V lost 0 bases and J lost 5, with 13 bases in between.